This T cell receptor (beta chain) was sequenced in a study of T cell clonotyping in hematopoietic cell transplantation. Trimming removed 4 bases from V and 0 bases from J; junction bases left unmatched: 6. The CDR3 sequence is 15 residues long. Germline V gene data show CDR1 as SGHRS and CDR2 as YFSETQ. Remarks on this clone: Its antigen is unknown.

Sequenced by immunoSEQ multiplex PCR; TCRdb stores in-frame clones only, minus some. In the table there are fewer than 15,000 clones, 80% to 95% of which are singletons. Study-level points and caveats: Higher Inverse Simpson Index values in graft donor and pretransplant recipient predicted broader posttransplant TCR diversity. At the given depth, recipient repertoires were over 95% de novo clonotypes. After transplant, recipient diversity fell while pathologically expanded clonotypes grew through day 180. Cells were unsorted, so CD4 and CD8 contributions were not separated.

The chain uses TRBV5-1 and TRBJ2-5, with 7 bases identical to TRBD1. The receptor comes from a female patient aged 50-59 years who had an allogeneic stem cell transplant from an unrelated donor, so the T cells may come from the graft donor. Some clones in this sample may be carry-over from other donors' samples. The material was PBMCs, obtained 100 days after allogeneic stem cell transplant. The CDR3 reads CASSPDRAYQETQYF. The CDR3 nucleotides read TGCGCCAGCAGCCCCGACAGGGCATACCAAGAGACCCAGTACTTC.